These 9 T cell receptor beta chains were sequenced from one sample in a study of cytomegalovirus exposure and HLA in healthy donors (dated by TCRdb to the late 2010s). Receptors were amplified or captured by the immunoSEQ multiplex PCR assay. A mixture of 60 forward primers for TCR Vbeta segments and 13 reverse primers for TCR Jbeta segments was used in the multiplex PCR. TCRdb obtained this table from immuneACCESS and retained in-frame rearrangements with V and J assigned. These tables miss some clones; where compared with another copy, unresolved V genes account for less than half of the shortfall, and the remainder is unexplained. This sample is represented by roughly 120,000 clones; about 80% of them were singletons. Over 10% of the sample comes from the top ten. What was sequenced was PBMCs. The receptors shown here come from a man aged 25 to 40 in good health and CMV-seropositive.

This rearrangement joins TRBV19 to TRBJ2-3; possible D gene TRBD2, 6 bases. Between the trimmed V and J ends, which lost 0 bases and 3 bases, there was a span of 7 bases. The CDR3 loop spans 14 amino acids. CDR1 and CDR2 (germline): LNHDA, SQIVND (reference sequence). The CDR3, as DNA: TGTGCCAGTAGTATAGAGCGGGGTACAGATACGCAGTATTTT. It codes for CASSIERGTDTQYF.

This clone was found a few times. The CDR3, as DNA: TGCGCCAGCACCGGCGGGACAGGGCTCCACGAGCAGTACTTC. Translating gives CASTGGTGLHEQYF. The rearrangement joins TRBV5-1 to TRBJ2-7, with 9 bases aligning to TRBD1. CDR1 and CDR2 (germline): SGHRS, YFSETQ. V shed 6 bases, J shed 5 bases, and the junction held 9 bases outside the gene matches. CDR3 length equals 14 residues.

The chain's CDR3 is CASSQQGGYLNEKLFF. In nucleotides, the CDR3 is TGTGCCAGCAGTCAACAGGGGGGGTATTTAAATGAAAAACTGTTTTTT. The genes are TRBV27 and TRBJ1-4, with TRBD1 matching 8 bases. The CDR3 totals 16 residues. V shed 5 bases and J 5 bases; nucleotides not matched to a gene: 10. CDR1 and CDR2 from the germline V gene are MNHEY and SMNVEV (reference sequence).

This clone came up once. This chain joins TRBV19 and TRBJ2-7; perhaps TRBD1 as D (6 bases). V was cut by 3 bases and J by 2 bases, with 11 bases left in between. Germline V gene lookup returns CDR1 LNHDA and CDR2 SQIVND (reference sequence). The CDR3 consists of 14 residues. The CDR3 loop is CASSIRTEPYEQYF. As DNA, the CDR3 is TGTGCCAGTAGTATTAGGACAGAACCCTACGAGCAGTACTTC.

This clone occurred once. This chain uses TRBV5-4 with TRBJ1-6; no clear D. Germline CDR1 is SGHNT and CDR2 is YYREEE (reference sequence). V shed 2 bases and J shed 9 bases, with 18 bases lying between them. This CDR3 has 16 residues. CDR3 coding DNA: TGTGCCAGCAGCTTCCCCGGTGACGAATCGGGTTCACCCCTCCACTTT. It translates to CASSFPGDESGSPLHF.

This clone occurred a few times. The chain couples TRBV5-1 to TRBJ1-2, with TRBD1 matching 7 bases. V shed 4 bases, J shed 8 bases, and the junction held 8 bases outside the gene matches. This CDR3 comprises 13 residues. CDR1 and CDR2 (germline): SGHRS, YFSETQ. For the CDR3, the DNA is TGCGCCAGCAGCGAAATAACAGGGGACGGCTACACCTTC. Encoded protein: CASSEITGDGYTF.

The chain carries TRBV11-2 and TRBJ1-1; 8 bases are shared with TRBD1. CDR1 and CDR2 (germline): SGHAT, FQNNGV. The V and J ends lost 5 bases and 6 bases, in that order; junction bases with no gene match: 11. The CDR3 totals 15 residues. In nucleotides, the CDR3 is TGTGCCAGCAGCGGAGGACAGGGATCCTACTCTGAAGCTTTCTTT. This translates into CASSGGQGSYSEAFF. Full variable domain (rest looked up from reference TRBV11-2 and TRBJ1-1): EAGVAQSPRYKIIEKRQSVAFWCNPISGHATLYWYQQILGQGPKLLIQFQNNGVVDDSQLPKDRFSAERLKGVDSTLKIQPAKLEDSAVYLCASSGGQGSYSEAFFGQGTRLTVV.

The chain links TRBV9 to TRBJ1-2; D is uncertain. Germline CDR1 is SGDLS and CDR2 is YYNGEE. The V and J ends lost 4 bases and 4 bases respectively, with 8 bases between them. This CDR3 comprises 12 residues. The CDR3 nucleotides read TGTGCCAGCAGCCTATTTAGCTATGGCTACACCTTC. Translated: CASSLFSYGYTF.

The chain couples TRBV7-2 to TRBJ2-1; TRBD2 matches at 7 bases. Germline CDR1 is SGHTA and CDR2 is FQGNSA. CDR3 length: 16 residues. V lost 0 bases and J lost 2; bases outside the gene matches: 4. The CDR3 loop is CASSLAPGGTYNEQFF. Written as DNA, the CDR3 is TGTGCCAGCAGCTTAGCGCCCGGGGGGACCTACAATGAGCAGTTCTTC. Complete variable domain (other parts from reference TRBV7-2 and TRBJ2-1): GAGVSQSPSNKVTEKGKDVELRCDPISGHTALYWYRQSLGQGLEFLIYFQGNSAPDKSGLPSDRFSAERTGGSVSTLTIQRTQQEDSAVYLCASSLAPGGTYNEQFFGPGTRLTVL.